The entry below gives a single T cell receptor (beta chain) sequence along with its context. The record originates from a study of blood T cell repertoires in COVID-19. Deletions cut 0 bases from V and 3 bases from J, with 13 bases between. The germline gives CDR1 SGHDT, CDR2 YYEEEE. CDR3 length: 15 residues. Using immunoSEQ multiplex PCR, the repertoire was profiled, and TCRdb retains in-frame clones only, with some absent. The sample comprises some 150,000 clones, 80% to 90% of which are singletons, and about 2.6% rests with the top ten. The receptor was isolated from a human donor with acute or convalescent COVID-19. The donor label of this sample is uncertain. What was sequenced was peripheral blood. V usage is TRBV5-6 and J usage is TRBJ2-7; D may be TRBD1 (5 bases). The CDR3 DNA follows: TGTGCCAGCAGCTTGGCCAGAAGGGGCCTCTACGAGCAGTACTTC. It translates to CASSLARRGLYEQYF. Looking up the rest from reference TRBV5-6 and TRBJ2-7 gives the full variable domain: DAGVTQSPTHLIKTRGQQVTLRCSPKSGHDTVSWYQQALGQGPQFIFQYYEEEERQRGNFPDRFSGHQFPNYSSELNVNALLLGDSALYLCASSLARRGLYEQYFGPGTRLTVT.